Listed here are 7 T cell receptor beta chains from one sample, sequenced in a study of cytomegalovirus exposure and HLA in healthy donors listed by TCRdb under 2017. Libraries were built with the immunoSEQ multiplex PCR assay. TCRdb's version of the immuneACCESS table is confined to in-frame rearrangements and falls short of the full clone set. An unresolved V gene accounts for under half of the shortfall where checked; the remainder is of unknown origin. This sample comprises over 200,000 clones, around four fifths of them detected only once. The ten largest account for roughly 5.5% of the sample. Sequences were obtained from PBMCs. The receptors derive from a woman aged 18-29 years in good health and CMV-seronegative.

This chain links TRBV27 with TRBJ2-1, with D tentatively TRBD1 (6 bases). V lost 3 bases and J 0 bases, leaving 9 bases between the germline ends. CDR3 size: 15 residues. CDR1 is MNHEY, CDR2 SMNVEV, per germline (reference sequence). CDR3 loop: CASSFDRSSYNEQFF. As DNA, the CDR3 is TGTGCCAGCAGTTTCGACAGGAGCTCCTACAATGAGCAGTTCTTC.

The V and J genes are TRBV4-1 and TRBJ1-2; unclear D gene. Germline V gives CDR1 MGHRA, CDR2 YSYEKL. Trimming cost V 1 base and J 6 bases, with 24 bases left between them. This CDR3 spans 18 amino acids. The DNA for the CDR3 is TGCGCCAGCAGCCAAGGAAGGTTATCAGGCGGAGGGATTAATGGCTACACCTTC. This encodes CASSQGRLSGGGINGYTF.

This clone turned up a few times. The genes are TRBV18 and TRBJ1-2; maybe TRBD1 (5 bases). The CDR3 runs 13 residues. With 3 bases removed from V and 4 bases from J, the gap between germline ends came to 9 bases. Germline loops: CDR1 KGHSH, CDR2 LQKENI. The CDR3 here is CASSPPGVYGYTF. CDR3 coding DNA: TGTGCCAGCTCACCCCCGGGGGTCTATGGCTACACCTTC.

V usage is TRBV2 and J usage is TRBJ2-6; 7 positions agree with TRBD1. The CDR3 consists of 14 residues. CDR1 and CDR2 from the germline V gene are SNHLY and FYNNEI. The junction had 5 bases not matched to a gene; V was cut back by 10 bases and J by 2 bases. DNA for the CDR3: TGTGCCAAAACAGGGGACCCTGGGGCCAACGTCCTGACTTTC. This translates into CAKTGDPGANVLTF.

V gene TRBV6-5 combines with J gene TRBJ2-5; D may be TRBD1 (6 bases). The CDR3 runs 15 residues. V lost 4 bases and J 4 bases, leaving 16 bases between the germline ends. Germline-derived CDR1 and CDR2 are MNHEY and SVGAGI. The CDR3 sequence: CASSFRSGATETQYF. The CDR3 DNA is TGTGCCAGCAGTTTCCGATCAGGGGCAACAGAGACCCAGTACTTC.

The rearrangement links TRBV5-1 to TRBJ2-5, with 10 bases that match TRBD1. With 3 bases clipped from V and 4 bases from J, the junction kept 3 bases outside the gene matches. The CDR3 is 14 residues long. Germline loops: CDR1 SGHRS, CDR2 YFSETQ. The CDR3 protein is CASSSGQGVETQYF. The CDR3 DNA reads as TGCGCCAGCAGCTCCGGACAGGGGGTAGAGACCCAGTACTTC.

This chain links TRBV9 with TRBJ2-2; 9 nucleotides align to TRBD2. The germline CDR1 and CDR2 sequences are SGDLS and YYNGEE. With 4 bases clipped from V and 0 bases from J, the junction kept 13 bases outside the gene matches. The CDR3 extends over 19 amino acids. The DNA for the CDR3 is TGTGCCAGCAGCCCGCCTACCGGGACTAGCATTTCGAACACCGGGGAGCTGTTTTTT. Translating it yields CASSPPTGTSISNTGELFF.